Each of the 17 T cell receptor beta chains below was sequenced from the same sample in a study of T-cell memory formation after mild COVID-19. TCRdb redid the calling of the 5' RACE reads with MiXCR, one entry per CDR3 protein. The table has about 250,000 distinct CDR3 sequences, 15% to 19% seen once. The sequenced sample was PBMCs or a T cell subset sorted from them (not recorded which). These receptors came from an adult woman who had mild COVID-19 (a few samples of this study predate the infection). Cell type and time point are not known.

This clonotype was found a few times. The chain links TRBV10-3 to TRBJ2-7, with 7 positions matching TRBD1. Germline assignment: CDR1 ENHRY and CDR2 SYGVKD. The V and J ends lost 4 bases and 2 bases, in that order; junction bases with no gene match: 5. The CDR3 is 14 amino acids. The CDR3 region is CAISGQGLTYEQYF. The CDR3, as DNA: TGTGCCATCAGTGGACAGGGTCTGACCTACGAGCAGTACTTC.

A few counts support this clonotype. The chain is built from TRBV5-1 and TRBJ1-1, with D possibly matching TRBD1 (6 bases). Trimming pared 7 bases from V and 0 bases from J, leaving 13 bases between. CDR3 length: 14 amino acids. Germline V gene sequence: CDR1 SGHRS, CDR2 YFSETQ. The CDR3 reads CASGTGGMNTEAFF. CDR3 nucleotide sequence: TGCGCCAGCGGGACGGGGGGCATGAACACTGAAGCTTTCTTT.

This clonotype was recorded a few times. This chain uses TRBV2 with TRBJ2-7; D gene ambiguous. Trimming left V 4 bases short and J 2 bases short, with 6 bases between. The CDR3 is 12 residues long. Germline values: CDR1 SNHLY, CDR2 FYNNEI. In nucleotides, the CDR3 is TGTGCCAGCAGTGTCGACGCCTACGAGCAGTACTTC. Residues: CASSVDAYEQYF.

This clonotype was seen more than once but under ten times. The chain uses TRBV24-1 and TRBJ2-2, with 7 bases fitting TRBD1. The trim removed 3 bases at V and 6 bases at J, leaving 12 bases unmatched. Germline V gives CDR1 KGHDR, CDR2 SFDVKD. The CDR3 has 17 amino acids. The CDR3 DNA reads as TGTGCCACCAGTGATCCGACAGGGAGCAGTTTCTCCGGGGAGCTGTTTTTT. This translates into CATSDPTGSSFSGELFF.

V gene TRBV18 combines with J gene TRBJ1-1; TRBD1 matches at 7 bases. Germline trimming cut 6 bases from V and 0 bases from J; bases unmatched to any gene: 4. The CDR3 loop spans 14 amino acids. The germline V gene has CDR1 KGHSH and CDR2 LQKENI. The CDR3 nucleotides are TGTGCCAGCTCTCACAGGGGTCTGAACACTGAAGCTTTCTTT. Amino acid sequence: CASSHRGLNTEAFF.

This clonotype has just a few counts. The CDR3 is CASSQADRTYNEQFF. CDR3 in DNA: TGCGCCAGCAGCCAAGCGGACCGTACCTACAATGAGCAGTTCTTC. The gene calls are TRBV4-1 and TRBJ2-1, with D unclear. V shed 1 base and J shed 2 bases, with 9 bases lying between them. This CDR3 region has 15 residues. CDR1 is MGHRA and CDR2 is YSYEKL in the germline V gene.

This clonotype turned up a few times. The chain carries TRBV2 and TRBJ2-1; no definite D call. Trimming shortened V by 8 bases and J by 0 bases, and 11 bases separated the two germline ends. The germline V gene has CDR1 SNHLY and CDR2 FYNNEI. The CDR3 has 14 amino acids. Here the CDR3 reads CASRRSSSYNEQFF. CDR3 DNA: TGTGCCAGCCGTCGGTCGAGCTCCTACAATGAGCAGTTCTTC.

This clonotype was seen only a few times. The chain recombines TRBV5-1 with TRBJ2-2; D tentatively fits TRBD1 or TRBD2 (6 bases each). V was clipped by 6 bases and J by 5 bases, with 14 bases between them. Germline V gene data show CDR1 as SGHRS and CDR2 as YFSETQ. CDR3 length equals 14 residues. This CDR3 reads CASMVRGRTGELFF. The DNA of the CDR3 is TGCGCCAGCATGGTCCGGGGGCGGACCGGGGAGCTGTTTTTT.

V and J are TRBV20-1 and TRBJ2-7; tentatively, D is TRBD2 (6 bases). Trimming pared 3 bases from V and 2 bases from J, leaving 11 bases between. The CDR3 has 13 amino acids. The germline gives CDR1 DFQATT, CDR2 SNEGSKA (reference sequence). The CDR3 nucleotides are TGCAGTGCTAGCGGGAGTGGGGCCTACGAGCAGTACTTC. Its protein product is CSASGSGAYEQYF.

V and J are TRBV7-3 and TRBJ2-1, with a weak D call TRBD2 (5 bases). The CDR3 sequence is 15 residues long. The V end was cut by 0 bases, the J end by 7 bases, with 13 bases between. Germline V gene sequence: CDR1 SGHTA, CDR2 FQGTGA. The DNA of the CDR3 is TGTGCCAGCAGCTTAACCTCGGGGTTGGGGAATGAGCAGTTCTTC. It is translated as CASSLTSGLGNEQFF. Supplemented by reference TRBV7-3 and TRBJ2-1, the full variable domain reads GAGVSQTPSNKVTEKGKYVELRCDPISGHTALYWYRQSLGQGPEFLIYFQGTGAADDSGLPNDRFFAVRPEGSVSTLKIQRTERGDSAVYLCASSLTSGLGNEQFFGPGTRLTVL.

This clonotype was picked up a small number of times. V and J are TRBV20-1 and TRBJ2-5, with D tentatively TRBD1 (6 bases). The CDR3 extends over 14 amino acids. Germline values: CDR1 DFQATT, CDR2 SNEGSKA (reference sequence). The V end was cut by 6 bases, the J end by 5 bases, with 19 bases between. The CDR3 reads CSAAFGTGRETQYF. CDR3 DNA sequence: TGCAGTGCCGCCTTTGGAACAGGGCGGGAGACCCAGTACTTC.

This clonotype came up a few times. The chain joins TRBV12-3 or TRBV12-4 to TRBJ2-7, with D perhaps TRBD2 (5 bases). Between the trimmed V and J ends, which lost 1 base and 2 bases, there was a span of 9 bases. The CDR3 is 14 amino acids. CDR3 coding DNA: TGTGCCAGCAGTTTAGAAGGGCGGGCCTACGAGCAGTACTTC. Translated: CASSLEGRAYEQYF.

As DNA, the CDR3 is TGTGCCAGCAGCCGACAGGGCTTTGGAAACACCATATATTTT. It encodes CASSRQGFGNTIYF. The chain joins TRBV4-2 to TRBJ1-3, with 7 bases aligning to TRBD1. Per the germline V gene, CDR1 is LGHNA and CDR2 is YNFKEQ. CDR3 size: 14 residues. V lost 4 bases to trimming and J lost 3 bases; unmatched junction nucleotides: 3.

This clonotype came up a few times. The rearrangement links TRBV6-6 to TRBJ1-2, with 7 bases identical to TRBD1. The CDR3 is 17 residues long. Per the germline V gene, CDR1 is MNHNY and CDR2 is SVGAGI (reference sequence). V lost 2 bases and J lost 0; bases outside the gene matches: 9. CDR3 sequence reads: CASSYQTPQGANYGYTF. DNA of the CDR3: TGTGCCAGCAGTTACCAAACCCCGCAGGGGGCTAACTATGGCTACACCTTC.

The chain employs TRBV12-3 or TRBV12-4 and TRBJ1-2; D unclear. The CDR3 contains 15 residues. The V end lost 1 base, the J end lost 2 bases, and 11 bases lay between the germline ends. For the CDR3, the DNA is TGTGCCAGCAGTTTAGGGGGTAGCGAAAACTATGGCTACACCTTC. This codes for CASSLGGSENYGYTF.

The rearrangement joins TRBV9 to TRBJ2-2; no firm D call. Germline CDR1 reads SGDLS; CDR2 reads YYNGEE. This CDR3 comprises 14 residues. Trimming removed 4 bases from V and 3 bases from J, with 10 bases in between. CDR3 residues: CASSSRLYTGELFF. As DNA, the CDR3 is TGTGCCAGCAGCTCCCGACTGTACACCGGGGAGCTGTTTTTT. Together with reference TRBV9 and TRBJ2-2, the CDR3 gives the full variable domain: DSGVTQTPKHLITATGQRVTLRCSPRSGDLSVYWYQQSLDQGLQFLIQYYNGEERAKGNILERFSAQQFPDLHSELNLSSLELGDSALYFCASSSRLYTGELFFGEGSRLTVL.

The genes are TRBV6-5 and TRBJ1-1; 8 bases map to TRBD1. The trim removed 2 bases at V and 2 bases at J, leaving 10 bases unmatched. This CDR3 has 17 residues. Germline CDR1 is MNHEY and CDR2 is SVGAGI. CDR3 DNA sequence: TGTGCCAGCAGTTACGCGACAGGGGCCTCGGGTAACACTGAAGCTTTCTTT. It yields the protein CASSYATGASGNTEAFF.